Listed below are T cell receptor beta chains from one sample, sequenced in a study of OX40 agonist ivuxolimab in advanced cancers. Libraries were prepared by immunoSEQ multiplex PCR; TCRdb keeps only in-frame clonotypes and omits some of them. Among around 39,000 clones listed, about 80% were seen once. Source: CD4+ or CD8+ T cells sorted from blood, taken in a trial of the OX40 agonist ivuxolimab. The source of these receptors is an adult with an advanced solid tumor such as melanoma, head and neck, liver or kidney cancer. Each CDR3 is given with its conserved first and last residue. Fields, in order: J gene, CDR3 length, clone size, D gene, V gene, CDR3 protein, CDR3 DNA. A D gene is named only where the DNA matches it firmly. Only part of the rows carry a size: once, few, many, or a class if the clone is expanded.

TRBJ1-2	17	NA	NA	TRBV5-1	CASSLGRWGVRPYGYTF	TGCGCCAGCAGCTTGGGTAGGTGGGGGGTCCGCCCCTATGGCTACACCTTC
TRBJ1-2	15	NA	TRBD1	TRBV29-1	CSVQGQGGGNYGYTF	TGCAGCGTCCAGGGACAGGGCGGGGGGAACTATGGCTACACCTTC
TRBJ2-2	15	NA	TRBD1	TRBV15	CATTDGDRETGELFF	TGTGCCACCACTGACGGCGACAGGGAAACCGGGGAGCTGTTTTTT
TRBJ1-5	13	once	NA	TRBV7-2	CASSLGRGQPQHF	TGTGCCAGCAGCTTGGGCAGGGGCCAGCCCCAGCATTTT
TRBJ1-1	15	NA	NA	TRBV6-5	CASSYGGRGFTEAFF	TGTGCCAGCAGTTACGGGGGGCGCGGATTCACTGAAGCTTTCTTT
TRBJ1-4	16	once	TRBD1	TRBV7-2	CASSLAGTGGLEKLFF	TGTGCCAGCAGCTTAGCCGGGACAGGGGGCCTGGAAAAACTGTTTTTT
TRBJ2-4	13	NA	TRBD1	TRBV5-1	CASSRGTGTIQYF	TGCGCCAGCAGTCGTGGGACAGGCACCATTCAGTACTTC
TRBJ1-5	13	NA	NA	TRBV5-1	CASSLTWDQPQHF	TGCGCCAGCAGCTTGACCTGGGATCAGCCCCAGCATTTT
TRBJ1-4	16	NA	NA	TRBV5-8	CASTEGRFATNEKLFF	TGTGCCAGCACCGAGGGAAGATTTGCAACTAATGAAAAACTGTTTTTT
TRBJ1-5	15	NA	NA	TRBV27	CASSPAFTGRQPQHF	TGTGCCAGCAGTCCGGCCTTCACAGGGAGGCAGCCCCAGCATTTT
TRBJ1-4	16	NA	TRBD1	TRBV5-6	CASSFRQGAGVEKLFF	TGTGCCAGCAGCTTCCGACAGGGGGCGGGTGTGGAAAAACTGTTTTTT
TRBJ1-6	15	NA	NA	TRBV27	CASNGPNSYNSPLHF	TGTGCCAGCAATGGGCCGAACTCCTATAATTCACCCCTCCACTTT
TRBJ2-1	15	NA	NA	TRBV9	CASSARQGGNNEQFF	TGTGCCAGCAGCGCGCGACAGGGAGGTAACAATGAGCAGTTCTTC
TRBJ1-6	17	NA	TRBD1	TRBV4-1	CASSQPSRTGINSPLHF	TGCGCCAGCAGCCAACCCTCCCGGACAGGGATTAATTCACCCCTCCACTTT
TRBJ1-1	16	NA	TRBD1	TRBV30	CACIASGQAGDTEAFF	TGTGCCTGTATAGCTTCGGGACAGGCCGGGGACACTGAAGCTTTCTTT
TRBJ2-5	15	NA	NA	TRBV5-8	CASSPVEGGPETQYF	TGTGCCAGCAGCCCGGTTGAGGGGGGGCCGGAGACCCAGTACTTC
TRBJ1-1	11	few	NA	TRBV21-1	CASSPDTEAFF	TGTGCCAGCAGCCCTGACACTGAAGCTTTCTTT
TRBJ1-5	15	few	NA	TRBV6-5	CASKAQGNGNQPQHF	TGTGCCAGCAAGGCACAGGGTAATGGCAATCAGCCCCAGCATTTT
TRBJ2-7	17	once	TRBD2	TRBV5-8	CASSLFRGGAVSYEQYF	TGTGCCAGCAGCTTGTTTCGCGGGGGGGCGGTCTCCTACGAGCAGTACTTC
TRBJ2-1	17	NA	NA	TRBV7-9	CASSHYTTGRAGNEQFF	TGTGCCAGCAGTCATTACACTACAGGGAGGGCGGGTAATGAGCAGTTCTTC
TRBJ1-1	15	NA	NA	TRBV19	CASSRTAGMNTEAFF	TGTGCCAGTAGCCGGACAGCAGGAATGAACACTGAAGCTTTCTTT
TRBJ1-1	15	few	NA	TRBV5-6	CASSLAGLGNTEAFF	TGTGCCAGCAGCTTGGCAGGGCTTGGGAACACTGAAGCTTTCTTT
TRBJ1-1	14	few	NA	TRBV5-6	CASSLGRGGTEAFF	TGTGCCAGCAGCTTGGGCAGGGGTGGGACTGAAGCTTTCTTT
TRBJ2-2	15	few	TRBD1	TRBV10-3	CAINGQGGNTGELFF	TGTGCCATCAATGGACAGGGGGGGAACACCGGGGAGCTGTTTTTT
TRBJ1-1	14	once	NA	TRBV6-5	CASSYGRGNTEAFF	TGTGCCAGCAGTTACGGCAGGGGTAACACTGAAGCTTTCTTT
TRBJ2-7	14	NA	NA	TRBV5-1	CASSFSTGKYEQYF	TGCGCCAGCAGCTTTTCGACGGGCAAATACGAGCAGTACTTC
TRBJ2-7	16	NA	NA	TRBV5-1	CASSPQGGLISYEQYF	TGCGCCAGCAGCCCCCAAGGGGGACTAATATCCTACGAGCAGTACTTC
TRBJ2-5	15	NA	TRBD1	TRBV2	CASGRAGTGEETQYF	TGTGCCAGCGGAAGGGCCGGGACAGGGGAAGAGACCCAGTACTTC
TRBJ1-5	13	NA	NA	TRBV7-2	CASSSEGGQPQHF	TGTGCCAGCAGCTCCGAGGGCGGCCAGCCCCAGCATTTT
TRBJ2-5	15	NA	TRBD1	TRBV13	CASSPSTGGSETQYF	TGTGCCAGCAGCCCGTCGACAGGGGGCTCGGAGACCCAGTACTTC
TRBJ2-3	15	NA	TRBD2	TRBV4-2	CASSPQAGSTDTQYF	TGTGCCAGCAGCCCTCAAGCGGGGAGCACAGATACGCAGTATTTT
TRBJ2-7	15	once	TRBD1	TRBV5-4	CASSRPGTAYYEQYF	TGTGCCAGCAGCCGACCCGGGACAGCTTACTACGAGCAGTACTTC
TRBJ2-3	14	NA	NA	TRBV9	CASSRTSSTDTQYF	TGTGCCAGCAGCCGTACCAGTAGCACAGATACGCAGTATTTT
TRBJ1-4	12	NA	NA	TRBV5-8	CASSLPNEKLFF	TGTGCCAGCAGCTTGCCCAATGAAAAACTGTTTTTT
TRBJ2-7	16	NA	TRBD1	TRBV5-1	CASSQLTGTGLREQYF	TGCGCCAGCAGCCAACTGACCGGGACAGGGTTACGCGAGCAGTACTTC
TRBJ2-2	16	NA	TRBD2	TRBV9	CASSTRLAGNTGELFF	TGTGCCAGCAGCACCCGACTAGCGGGGAACACCGGGGAGCTGTTTTTT